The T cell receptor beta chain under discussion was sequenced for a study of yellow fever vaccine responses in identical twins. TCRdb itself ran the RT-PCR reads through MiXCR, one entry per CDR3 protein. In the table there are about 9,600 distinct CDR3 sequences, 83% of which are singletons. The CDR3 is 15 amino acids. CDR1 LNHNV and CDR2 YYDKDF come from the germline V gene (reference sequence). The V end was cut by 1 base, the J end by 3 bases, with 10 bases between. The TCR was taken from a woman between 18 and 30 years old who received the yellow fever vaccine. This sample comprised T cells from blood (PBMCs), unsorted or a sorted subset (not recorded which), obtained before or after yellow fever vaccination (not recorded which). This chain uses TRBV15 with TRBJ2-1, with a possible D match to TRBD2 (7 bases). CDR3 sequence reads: CATSRAGGDYNEQFF. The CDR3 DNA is TGTGCCACCAGCAGAGCGGGGGGCGACTACAATGAGCAGTTCTTC.